This entry lists 32 T cell receptor beta chains sequenced from one sample in a study of T-cell reconstitution after alpha-beta-depleted transplantation in children. Unique molecular identifiers were incorporated during preparation of the TCRbeta library. TCRdb itself ran the PCR reads through MiXCR, one entry per CDR3 protein. The data hold 500,000 or so distinct CDR3 sequences, with more than 9.5% observed a single time. Sequenced here: PBMCs, mostly from graft donor cells, sampled 180 days after TCRalphabeta/CD19-depleted stem cell transplant. The receptors here all came from a female patient aged 2-9 years who had a stem cell transplant for aplastic anemia, so the T cells may come from the graft donor.

This clonotype was detected many times. The CDR3 is CASSLLPNEQFF. CDR3 nucleotide sequence: TGTGCCAGCAGTTTACTTCCAAACGAGCAGTTCTTC. The rearrangement links TRBV28 to TRBJ2-1; unclear D gene. This CDR3 spans 12 amino acids. Trimming shortened V by 2 bases and J by 10 bases, and 9 bases separated the two germline ends. Per the germline V gene, CDR1 is MDHEN and CDR2 is SYDVKM.

This clonotype was seen a few times. CDR3 region: CASTAKGPYNEQFF. In DNA, the CDR3 is TGTGCCAGCACCGCTAAGGGGCCCTACAATGAGCAGTTCTTC. The V and J genes are TRBV6-2 or TRBV6-3 and TRBJ2-1; perhaps TRBD1 as D (5 bases). Trimming shortened V by 7 bases and J by 2 bases, and 12 bases separated the two germline ends. Germline V gene lookup returns CDR1 MNHEY and CDR2 SVGEGT. There are 14 residues in the CDR3.

In this sample, this clonotype turned up many times. The rearrangement uses TRBV4-1 and TRBJ2-1, with TRBD2 matching over 13 bases. V lost 5 bases and J lost 8; bases outside the gene matches: 12. The germline V gene encodes CDR1 MGHRA and CDR2 YSYEKL. CDR3 length: 17 residues. CDR3 nucleotide sequence: TGCGCCAGCAGCTCTCACTTGACTAGCGGGAGGAGCTATGAGCAGTTCTTC. Protein product: CASSSHLTSGRSYEQFF.

Only a few counts were recorded for this clonotype. This sequence joins TRBV29-1 and TRBJ2-1; TRBD2 agrees at 12 bases. The CDR3 loop spans 16 amino acids. Germline V gives CDR1 SQVTM, CDR2 ANQGSEA. V trimming: 2 bases; J trimming: 4 bases; junction bases outside the gene matches: 6. CDR3 in DNA: TGCAGCGTTGAAAAGGGGACTAGCGGGCCTTACAATGAGCAGTTCTTC. Translation gives CSVEKGTSGPYNEQFF.

Only a few counts were recorded for this clonotype. The rearrangement uses TRBV29-1 and TRBJ2-7; D is perhaps TRBD2 (5 bases). Germline lookup yields CDR1 SQVTM and CDR2 ANQGSEA. Trimming removed 2 bases from V and 4 bases from J, with 12 bases in between. CDR3 length: 13 amino acids. The CDR3: CSVEKAEAYEQYF. The CDR3, as DNA: TGCAGCGTTGAAAAAGCGGAAGCGTACGAGCAGTACTTC.

The sample holds a few counts of this clonotype. The chain is built from TRBV10-2 and TRBJ2-7; 10 nucleotides match TRBD2. Germline CDR1 and CDR2: WSHSY and SAAADI. J lost 2 bases, V lost 7 bases, and 5 bases had no gene match. This CDR3 spans 14 amino acids. The CDR3: CASTALAGAYEQYF. DNA for the CDR3: TGCGCCAGCACGGCGCTAGCGGGGGCCTACGAGCAGTACTTC.

This clonotype was detected many times. The V call is TRBV7-8, the J call TRBJ2-5; the D call may be TRBD1 or TRBD2 (5 bases each). The germline V gene encodes CDR1 SGHVS and CDR2 FQNEAQ. The CDR3 spans 14 residues. The V and J ends lost 3 bases and 5 bases respectively, with 13 bases between them. CDR3 sequence reads: CASSFSVGRETQYF. The CDR3 region has the DNA TGTGCCAGCAGCTTCAGTGTGGGACGGGAGACCCAGTACTTC.

This chain joins TRBV28 and TRBJ2-4; D possibly corresponds to TRBD2 (6 bases). V was trimmed by 6 bases and J by 6 bases, leaving 21 bases between them. CDR3 length equals 16 residues. Germline V gene lookup returns CDR1 MDHEN and CDR2 SYDVKM. The CDR3 region has the DNA TGTGCCAGCAGCAAAAACCGGGGGATGAGCGGAAACATTCAGTACTTC. Translation: CASSKNRGMSGNIQYF. The full variable domain, with the rest looked up from reference TRBV28 and TRBJ2-4, is DVKVTQSSRYLVKRTGEKVFLECVQDMDHENMFWYRQDPGLGLRLIYFSYDVKMKEKGDIPEGYSVSREKKERFSLILESASTNQTSMYLCASSKNRGMSGNIQYFGAGTRLSVL.

This clonotype was observed a few times. This chain links TRBV24-1 with TRBJ2-1; the D is unclear. CDR3 length equals 14 residues. V lost 4 bases, J lost 8 bases, and 14 bases lay in between. Germline V gives CDR1 KGHDR, CDR2 SFDVKD. The CDR3 sequence: CATSDRRSSDEQFF. The CDR3 nucleotides read TGTGCCACCAGTGACCGCCGTTCGTCGGATGAGCAGTTCTTC.

The rearrangement links TRBV10-3 to TRBJ1-5; D gene ambiguous. V gave up 5 bases and J gave up 1 base, with 6 bases separating them. The germline V gene has CDR1 ENHRY and CDR2 SYGVKD. This CDR3 comprises 13 residues. The CDR3 reads CAISPDSNQPQHF. DNA of the CDR3: TGTGCCATCAGTCCCGACAGCAATCAGCCCCAGCATTTT.

This clonotype was observed many times. The chain links TRBV6-2 or TRBV6-3 to TRBJ2-7; D is unclear. The CDR3 contains 14 residues. Per germline, CDR1 MNHEY and CDR2 SVGEGT. V lost 0 bases and J 2 bases, leaving 8 bases between the germline ends. Written as DNA, the CDR3 is TGTGCCAGCAGTTACTCGAATTGGGCCTACGAGCAGTACGTC. This gives the protein CASSYSNWAYEQYV.

The V and J genes are TRBV5-6 and TRBJ2-3, with no clear D. CDR1 SGHDT and CDR2 YYEEEE come from the germline V gene. This CDR3 contains 15 residues. V shed 0 bases and J shed 1 base, with 9 bases lying between them. The CDR3: CASSLELFGTDTQYF. The CDR3 DNA reads as TGTGCCAGCAGCTTGGAGTTGTTTGGCACAGATACGCAGTATTTT.

This clonotype appeared once. An end of the junction does not agree with germline; a read error may underlie this. This chain joins TRBV11-3 and TRBJ2-3, with D perhaps TRBD2 (6 bases). This CDR3 has 15 residues. Germline V gene data show CDR1 as SGHNT and CDR2 as YENEEA. The CDR3 is CASSLRLPREDTQYF. The CDR3 nucleotides read TGTGCCAGCAGCTTAAGGCTCCCAAGGGAGGATACGCAGTATTTC.

This clonotype has just a few counts. CDR3 amino acids: CASRSGRPYNEQFF. CDR3 DNA: TGTGCCAGCAGGAGCGGGAGGCCATACAATGAGCAGTTCTTC. This chain uses TRBV28 with TRBJ2-1, with 9 bases fitting TRBD2. CDR3 length equals 14 residues. Germline CDR1 is MDHEN and CDR2 is SYDVKM. The junction had 4 bases not matched to a gene; V was cut back by 6 bases and J by 4 bases.

The J gene is TRBJ2-3, the V gene TRBV24-1; 15 bases are a match to TRBD2. There are 16 residues in the CDR3. The germline gives CDR1 KGHDR, CDR2 SFDVKD. Trimming took 2 bases from V and 6 from J; bases not matched to a gene: 2. CDR3 amino acids: CATSDWTSGRADTQYF. For the CDR3, the DNA is TGTGCCACCAGTGATTGGACTAGCGGGAGGGCTGATACGCAGTATTTT.

The rearrangement links TRBV10-3 to TRBJ2-1, with TRBD2 identical over 8 bases. The trim removed 9 bases at V and 12 bases at J, leaving 10 bases unmatched. The CDR3 contains 12 residues. Germline-derived CDR1 and CDR2 are ENHRY and SYGVKD. CDR3: CAISLAGSWQFF. The CDR3 nucleotides are TGTGCCATTAGTCTAGCGGGTAGTTGGCAGTTCTTC.

Concerning this clonotype: A much larger clone lies a single base off, so this may be a read error. V is TRBV13 and J is TRBJ2-1, with D maybe TRBD1 (6 bases). Trimming removed 8 bases from V and 5 bases from J, with 31 bases in between. The CDR3 extends over 19 amino acids. CDR1 and CDR2 (germline): PRHDT, FYEKMQ (reference sequence). The CDR3 bases are TGTGCCAGCGTGGTGGAGACCACAGGGATGCCGGGTAAAGACAATGAGCAGTTCTTC. It codes for CASVVETTGMPGKDNEQFF. Drawing the rest from reference TRBV13 and TRBJ2-1, the complete variable domain is AAGVIQSPRHLIKEKRETATLKCYPIPRHDTVYWYQQGPGQDPQFLISFYEKMQSDKGSIPDRFSAQQFSDYHSELNMSSLELGDSALYFCASVVETTGMPGKDNEQFFGPGTRLTVL.

The chain has TRBV6-5 and TRBJ2-3, with 13 bases lining up with TRBD2. From germline, CDR1 is MNHEY and CDR2 SVGAGI. The CDR3 length is 18 residues. With 2 bases clipped from V and 3 bases from J, the junction kept 8 bases outside the gene matches. The CDR3 DNA reads as TGTGCCAGCAGTTACGCCCTGACTAGCGGGAGGAGTACAGATACGCAGTATTTT. It yields the protein CASSYALTSGRSTDTQYF.

The table lists this clonotype with a few counts. The J gene is TRBJ2-7, the V gene TRBV6-1, with 10 positions matching TRBD2. The CDR3 is 15 amino acids. Germline V gene sequence: CDR1 MNHNS, CDR2 SASEGT. The J segment lost 6 bases and the V segment lost 1 base, leaving 6 bases of the junction unmatched. The CDR3 sequence is CASSEGGSGRSEQYF. CDR3 sequence (DNA): TGTGCCAGCAGTGAAGGTGGTAGCGGGAGGAGCGAGCAGTACTTC.

The chain combines TRBV28 with TRBJ2-7; D uncertain. This CDR3 region has 14 residues. Trimming took off 5 bases at V and 0 bases at J, with 11 bases between the two ends. The germline CDR1 and CDR2 sequences are MDHEN and SYDVKM. The DNA for the CDR3 is TGTGCCAGCAGTCTCCATAGCTCCTCCTACGAGCAGTACTTC. It yields the protein CASSLHSSSYEQYF.

This clonotype was seen a handful of times. The chain recombines TRBV7-2 with TRBJ2-1; TRBD2 might be the D (5 bases). This CDR3 comprises 17 residues. The germline V gene has CDR1 SGHTA and CDR2 FQGNSA. V was shortened by 2 bases and J by 0 bases, with 14 bases between the two germline ends. Here the CDR3 reads CASSLPQLVPSYNEQFF. The CDR3 nucleotides are TGTGCCAGCAGCTTACCCCAACTAGTCCCCTCCTACAATGAGCAGTTCTTC.

In DNA, the CDR3 is TGTGCCAGCAGCTTACCTCCGGGACAGAAGTGGTATGGCTACACCTTC. It codes for CASSLPPGQKWYGYTF. The chain has TRBV7-9 and TRBJ1-2; 7 nucleotides align to TRBD1. The V and J ends lost 2 bases and 5 bases, in that order; junction bases with no gene match: 11. Germline CDR1 SEHNR, CDR2 FQNEAQ (reference sequence). The CDR3 extends over 16 amino acids.

CDR3 amino acids: CASSPRAGNTEAFF. The CDR3 DNA reads TGTGCCAGCTCACCACGGGCAGGGAACACTGAAGCTTTCTTT. The J gene is TRBJ1-1, the V gene TRBV18; no clear D. V was trimmed by 1 base and J by 1 base, leaving 7 bases between them. The CDR3 is 14 residues long. Per the germline V gene, CDR1 is KGHSH and CDR2 is LQKENI.

This clonotype was seen repeatedly, ten times or more. The CDR3 loop is CASTSARSNSPLHF. The CDR3 DNA reads as TGTGCCAGCACCTCCGCCAGGTCTAATTCACCCCTCCACTTT. The rearrangement links TRBV7-6 to TRBJ1-6; no definite D call. The CDR3 extends over 14 amino acids. In germline, CDR1 is SGHVS, CDR2 FNYEAQ. Trimming cost V 7 bases and J 6 bases, with 13 bases left between them. The variable domain in full, completed from reference TRBV7-6 and TRBJ1-6, reads GAGVSQSPRYKVTKRGQDVALRCDPISGHVSLYWYRQALGQGPEFLTYFNYEAQQDKSGLPNDRFSAERPEGSISTLTIQRTEQRDSAMYRCASTSARSNSPLHFGNGTRLTVT.

The V and J genes are TRBV29-1 and TRBJ1-1; 7 bases are a match to TRBD1. The CDR3 totals 10 residues. Germline loops: CDR1 SQVTM, CDR2 ANQGSEA. The J segment lost 6 bases and the V segment lost 7 bases, leaving 2 bases of the junction unmatched. The CDR3 reads CSAGGPEAFF. In nucleotides, the CDR3 is TGCAGCGCAGGGGGGCCTGAAGCTTTCTTT.

V is TRBV29-1 and J is TRBJ1-1; D gene uncertain. Germline loops: CDR1 SQVTM, CDR2 ANQGSEA. The V end lost 7 bases, the J end lost 1 base, and 4 bases lay between the germline ends. The CDR3 extends over 10 amino acids. In nucleotides, the CDR3 is TGCAGCGCGCAGAACACTGAAGCTTTCTTT. Translated: CSAQNTEAFF. The entire variable domain, with the rest obtained from reference TRBV29-1 and TRBJ1-1, is as follows: SAVISQKPSRDICQRGTSLTIQCQVDSQVTMMFWYRQQPGQSLTLIATANQGSEATYESGFVIDKFPISRPNLTFSTLTVSNMSPEDSSIYLCSAQNTEAFFGQGTRLTVV.

Here the CDR3 reads CSATSGGGYNEQFF. CDR3 coding DNA: TGCAGTGCTACCTCTGGCGGAGGCTACAATGAGCAGTTCTTC. V gene TRBV20-1 combines with J gene TRBJ2-1; D may be TRBD2 (5 bases). The CDR3 is made up of 14 amino acids. The V gene's germline CDR1 is DFQATT and CDR2 SNEGSKA (reference sequence). V lost 4 bases to trimming and J lost 3 bases, with 13 bases between them.

This clonotype was recorded a few times. This chain joins TRBV7-2 and TRBJ1-6, with D possibly TRBD1 on 6 matching bases. Germline V lookup: CDR1 SGHTA, CDR2 FQGNSA. CDR3 length: 14 residues. With 4 bases removed from V and 7 bases from J, the gap between germline ends came to 11 bases. The CDR3 loop reads CASSSTGVNSPLHF. For the CDR3, the DNA is TGTGCCAGCAGCTCGACAGGAGTGAATTCACCCCTCCACTTT.

This clonotype was seen more than once but under ten times. The rearrangement links TRBV20-1 to TRBJ2-7; TRBD2 matches 9 bases. The CDR3 covers 14 residues. Per the germline V gene, CDR1 is DFQATT and CDR2 is SNEGSKA (reference sequence). The J segment lost 7 bases and the V segment lost 4 bases, leaving 11 bases of the junction unmatched. CDR3 sequence: CSATAGGIFGEQYV. The CDR3 DNA follows: TGCAGTGCTACAGCGGGAGGAATATTCGGGGAGCAGTACGTC.

This clonotype was counted a few times. The genes are TRBV3-1 and TRBJ2-7, with D possibly matching TRBD1 (6 bases). Trimming shortened V by 4 bases and J by 3 bases, and 10 bases separated the two germline ends. Looked up from germline, CDR1 is LGHDT and CDR2 is YNNKEL (reference sequence). This CDR3 has 13 residues. The CDR3 sequence: CASSLMDSYEQYF. The CDR3 DNA sequence: TGTGCCAGCAGCCTGATGGACAGCTACGAGCAGTACTTC.

This clonotype occurred many times. This chain links TRBV12-3 or TRBV12-4 with TRBJ1-1; 8 nucleotides agree with TRBD1. The CDR3 is 13 residues long. Unmatched junction bases numbered 8, after V lost 3 bases and J lost 11 bases. This chain's CDR3 is CASSFRPGTGAFF. In DNA, the CDR3 is TGTGCCAGCAGTTTTCGGCCCGGGACAGGCGCTTTCTTT.

The CDR3 coding sequence is TGTGCCAGCAGCCAAGATGGCGGTAGCGGGACCCTCAATGAGCAGTTCTTC. Amino acids: CASSQDGGSGTLNEQFF. This chain uses TRBV4-2 with TRBJ2-1; the match to TRBD2 covers 8 bases. Per the germline V gene, CDR1 is LGHNA and CDR2 is YNFKEQ. The CDR3 totals 17 residues. V dropped 0 bases and J dropped 6; count of bases not matched to a gene: 10.